This TCR beta chain was captured in a study of blood T cell repertoires in COVID-19. Study details: COVID-19 samples from acute and convalescent phases originated in the United States, Italy and Spain.

Cohorts were assigned according to the clinical history that participants reported. Recovery among Cohort 3 donors was established by two negative PCRs, clearance, or symptom resolution. This CDR3 region has 17 residues. With 1 base removed from V and 4 bases from J, the gap between germline ends came to 17 bases. CDR1 SGHVS and CDR2 FQNEAQ come from the germline V gene. The authors' processing: Researchers report that nucleated cell counts were estimated from reference gene primer amplification. Sequenced by immunoSEQ multiplex PCR; TCRdb stores in-frame clones only, minus some. V, J and clone size are those of that table, while D and trimming were read from the DNA. This table holds about 370,000 clones, 85% to 90% found once.

V is TRBV7-8 and J is TRBJ2-1; possibly TRBD2 for D (6 bases). Sequencing used PBMCs or T cells enriched from blood (not recorded which). This receptor was identified in a man younger than 35 who had recovered from COVID-19. As DNA, the CDR3 is TGTGCCAGCAGCTTAGGTGGTCCGGGAGTCGGGTACAATGAGCAGTTCTTC. This translates into CASSLGGPGVGYNEQFF.